This T cell receptor beta chain comes out of a study of identifying expanded T cells in peripheral blood. Broader study findings: Across healthy donors, higher total template counts meant significantly greater approximately 2-week count variance.

The CDR3 length is 16 residues. Trimming at V came to 2 bases and at J to 6 bases, leaving 10 bases not matched to a gene. CDR1 and CDR2 (germline): SGHTA, FQGNSA. Concerning this clone: Its antigen is not known.

During the collection period, no donor immune events like infections were recorded. Using immunoSEQ multiplex PCR, the repertoire was profiled, and TCRdb retains in-frame clones only, with some absent. The table shows approximately 110,000 clones, with around nine tenths occurring only once. The chain has TRBV7-2 and TRBJ2-5, with 9 bases aligning to TRBD1. Sequenced material: blood. This TCR was sampled from a person aged 18 to 70 in good health. The CDR3 DNA reads TGTGCCAGCAGCTTAATGTTGGGACAGGGCATTAAGACCCAGTACTTC. Protein product: CASSLMLGQGIKTQYF.